This entry describes one T cell receptor (beta chain). Germline V gene lookup returns CDR1 KGHSH and CDR2 LQKENI. CDR3 length: 15 amino acids. V was pared by 2 bases and J by 8 bases, with 15 bases between. This specimen belongs to a study of OX40 agonist ivuxolimab in advanced cancers. Some clones are missing from TCRdb's copy, which holds only in-frame ones; the method was immunoSEQ multiplex PCR. This table holds tens of thousands of clones, 85% to 90% found once. The origin of this receptor is an adult with an advanced solid tumor such as melanoma, head and neck, liver or kidney cancer. The chain links TRBV18 to TRBJ1-4; perhaps TRBD1 as D (5 bases). Sample: CD4+ or CD8+ T cells sorted from blood, taken in a trial of the OX40 agonist ivuxolimab. The CDR3 spells CASSPGGGAREKLFF. In DNA form, the CDR3 reads TGTGCCAGCTCACCAGGCGGCGGGGCTCGAGAAAAACTGTTTTTT.